These 10 T cell receptor beta chains came from one sample sequenced in a study of blood T cell repertoires in COVID-19. Here immunoSEQ multiplex PCR was the method, and the copy in TCRdb shows in-frame clones only, minus some. The sample carries 60,000 to 75,000 clones, around 86% recorded once. Sequences were obtained from peripheral blood. The receptors derive from a man aged 50 to 60 with active COVID-19.

This sequence joins TRBV5-1 and TRBJ1-2; D is ambiguous. The germline V gene encodes CDR1 SGHRS and CDR2 YFSETQ. The CDR3 contains 14 residues. V was clipped by 0 bases and J by 8 bases, with 14 bases between them. Here the CDR3 reads CASSLELGGRGYTF. In DNA form, the CDR3 reads TGCGCCAGCAGCTTGGAATTGGGCGGGAGAGGCTACACCTTC. The full variable domain, in which reference TRBV5-1 and TRBJ1-2 provide the parts outside the CDR3, is KAGVTQTPRYLIKTRGQQVTLSCSPISGHRSVSWYQQTPGQGLQFLFEYFSETQRNKGNFPGRFSGRQFSNSRSEMNVSTLELGDSALYLCASSLELGGRGYTFGSGTRLTVV.

The chain employs TRBV5-4 and TRBJ2-5; TRBD1 matches 7 bases. V gave up 4 bases and J gave up 5 bases; unmatched junction bases: 8. CDR1 and CDR2 (germline): SGHNT, YYREEE (reference sequence). The length of the CDR3 is 14 residues. The CDR3 reads CASSPRQGDETQYF. In DNA, the CDR3 is TGTGCCAGCAGCCCGAGACAGGGAGACGAGACCCAGTACTTC.

The V gene is TRBV27, the J gene TRBJ1-5; no reliable D call. CDR3 length: 15 amino acids. CDR1 and CDR2 (germline): MNHEY, SMNVEV (reference sequence). Between the trimmed V and J ends, which lost 6 bases and 5 bases, there was a span of 17 bases. In DNA form, the CDR3 reads TGTGCCAGCAGCACGAACGGGGAAGGATATCAGCCCCAGCATTTT. Translated, it gives CASSTNGEGYQPQHF.

V gene TRBV6-5 combines with J gene TRBJ1-5; D perhaps matches TRBD1 (6 bases). Germline CDR1 and CDR2: MNHEY and SVGAGI. The CDR3 runs to 13 residues. Trimming removed 5 bases at V and 6 bases at J, with 11 bases between. The CDR3, as DNA: TGTGCCAGCAGTATCCCAGGGGTTCAGCCCCAGCATTTT. Translation gives CASSIPGVQPQHF.

V and J are TRBV12-3 or TRBV12-4 and TRBJ2-7; D call uncertain. This CDR3 contains 13 residues. Between the trimmed V and J ends, which lost 2 bases and 5 bases, there was a span of 10 bases. CDR3 in amino acids: CASSLRHSDEQYF. The CDR3 DNA is TGTGCCAGCAGTTTAAGACACTCGGACGAGCAGTACTTC.

The chain recombines TRBV5-4 with TRBJ2-2, with TRBD1 as a possible D gene (6 bases). CDR1 SGHNT and CDR2 YYREEE come from the germline V gene (reference sequence). The CDR3 loop spans 15 amino acids. V was trimmed by 0 bases and J by 5 bases, leaving 11 bases between them. The chain's CDR3 is CASSLGQGPTGELFF. DNA for the CDR3: TGTGCCAGCAGCTTGGGGCAGGGGCCAACCGGGGAGCTGTTTTTT.

The chain uses TRBV24-1 and TRBJ2-1, with TRBD1 as a possible D gene (5 bases). CDR1 is KGHDR and CDR2 is SFDVKD in the germline V gene. V dropped 3 bases and J dropped 3 bases, with 11 bases sitting between them. This CDR3 is built from 15 residues. CDR3 in amino acids: CATSDQGVVYNEQFF. CDR3 sequence (DNA): TGTGCCACCAGTGATCAGGGTGTAGTCTACAATGAGCAGTTCTTC.

The V gene is TRBV6-5, the J gene TRBJ1-2, with 8 bases identical to TRBD1. From germline, CDR1 is MNHEY and CDR2 SVGAGI. The CDR3 runs 15 residues. V lost 6 bases, J lost 7 bases, and 13 bases stayed unmatched. The CDR3 region is CASSYTRGRGPGYTF. CDR3 nucleotides: TGTGCCAGCAGCTATACCAGGGGGCGTGGGCCTGGCTACACCTTC.

CDR3 nucleotide sequence: TGCAGCGTTGTCGGACAGGGGGACGGCTACACCTTC. This translates into CSVVGQGDGYTF. The chain carries TRBV29-1 and TRBJ1-2; the match to TRBD1 covers 10 bases. CDR1 is SQVTM, CDR2 ANQGSEA, per germline. The J segment lost 8 bases and the V segment lost 4 bases, leaving 4 bases of the junction unmatched. This CDR3 contains 12 residues.

In DNA, the CDR3 is TGTGCCACCAGTGCCGCGGATTCACCCTACGAGCAGTACTTC. The encoded protein is CATSAADSPYEQYF. The V gene is TRBV24-1, the J gene TRBJ2-7; D is unresolved. The CDR3 is made up of 14 amino acids. Per germline, CDR1 KGHDR and CDR2 SFDVKD. V was clipped by 5 bases and J by 2 bases, with 12 bases between them.